The 23 T cell receptor beta chains reported below all come from one sample, sequenced in a study of T cells in Graves' hyperthyroidism and ophthalmopathy. TCR beta CDR3 regions were amplified from RNA. HTBI primers were the set used in a first-round RT-PCR of the TCR CDR3. In TCRdb, the multiplex PCR reads were re-called with MiXCR into one record per CDR3 protein. The table lists 450,000 to 700,000 distinct CDR3 sequences, 35% to 55% of them singletons. Sequenced: peripheral blood or thyroid tissue (not recorded which). The receptors were sampled from a woman under 30 with Graves' hyperthyroidism.

This clonotype was detected only a few times. In DNA, the CDR3 is TGTGCCAGCAGCCAAATACTAGCGGGAGACGACAATGAGCAGTTCTTC. This codes for CASSQILAGDDNEQFF. The chain recombines TRBV4-2 with TRBJ2-1; 11 bases map to TRBD2. The J segment lost 5 bases and the V segment lost 2 bases, leaving 5 bases of the junction unmatched. The germline V gene encodes CDR1 LGHNA and CDR2 YNFKEQ. The CDR3 runs to 16 residues.

This clonotype has more than one count but fewer than ten. This chain uses TRBV18 with TRBJ2-6; D call uncertain. The germline V gene encodes CDR1 KGHSH and CDR2 LQKENI. There are 16 residues in the CDR3. V lost 2 bases and J 1 base, leaving 9 bases between the germline ends. The DNA for the CDR3 is TGTGCCAGCTCACCATTTCCGGAATCTGGGGCCAACGTCCTGACTTTC. It is translated as CASSPFPESGANVLTF.

This clonotype was seen many times. The chain links TRBV2 to TRBJ2-7; possible D gene TRBD2, 6 bases. V was cut by 0 bases and J by 2 bases, with 8 bases left in between. This CDR3 is built from 14 residues. Germline V gene data show CDR1 as SNHLY and CDR2 as FYNNEI. The CDR3 loop is CASSEAGGTYEQYF. The CDR3 coding sequence is TGTGCCAGCAGTGAAGCGGGAGGAACCTACGAGCAGTACTTC.

This clonotype was found many times. V is TRBV10-3 and J is TRBJ2-3, with 11 bases that match TRBD2. The J segment lost 0 bases and the V segment lost 3 bases, leaving 2 bases of the junction unmatched. CDR1 and CDR2 (germline): ENHRY, SYGVKD. This CDR3 is 16 amino acids long. The CDR3 DNA sequence: TGTGCCATCAGTGACCGACTAGCGGGAAGCACAGATACGCAGTATTTT. It yields the protein CAISDRLAGSTDTQYF.

This clonotype was seen a single time. The chain has TRBV19 and TRBJ1-2; 8 bases are a match to TRBD1. This CDR3 contains 15 residues. V trimming: 7 bases; J trimming: 5 bases; junction bases outside the gene matches: 12. The V gene's germline CDR1 is LNHDA and CDR2 SQIVND (reference sequence). The CDR3 sequence is CASTHARGRPYGYTF. CDR3 coding DNA: TGTGCCAGTACCCACGCCAGGGGGCGGCCGTATGGCTACACCTTC. Full variable domain (remainder filled in from reference TRBV19 and TRBJ1-2): DGGITQSPKYLFRKEGQNVTLSCEQNLNHDAMYWYRQDPGQGLRLIYYSQIVNDFQKGDIAEGYSVSREKKESFPLTVTSAQKNPTAFYLCASTHARGRPYGYTFGSGTRLTVV.

This chain uses TRBV5-4 with TRBJ2-7; unclear D gene. Trimming cost V 4 bases and J 2 bases, with 13 bases left between them. Germline lookup yields CDR1 SGHNT and CDR2 YYREEE (reference sequence). The CDR3 is made up of 14 amino acids. The CDR3 DNA reads TGTGCCAGCAGCCCCGGACCGTCGACCTACGAGCAGTACTTC. It encodes CASSPGPSTYEQYF. Full variable domain (missing parts from reference TRBV5-4 and TRBJ2-7): ETGVTQSPTHLIKTRGQQVTLRCSSQSGHNTVSWYQQALGQGPQFIFQYYREEENGRGNFPPRFSGLQFPNYSSELNVNALELDDSALYLCASSPGPSTYEQYFGPGTRLTVT.

V usage is TRBV27 and J usage is TRBJ2-7; D remains ambiguous. The CDR3 sequence is 17 residues long. V shed 6 bases and J shed 2 bases, with 23 bases lying between them. Per germline, CDR1 MNHEY and CDR2 SMNVEV (reference sequence). The CDR3 region has the DNA TGTGCCAGCAGCAAGCTTGGGATTCTACAGCAGCCCTACGAGCAGTACTTC. This encodes CASSKLGILQQPYEQYF.

This clonotype has ten or more counts. The rearrangement links TRBV20-1 to TRBJ2-7, with 9 bases that match TRBD2. The CDR3 is made up of 14 amino acids. Germline V gives CDR1 DFQATT, CDR2 SNEGSKA (reference sequence). The V and J ends lost 5 bases and 2 bases, in that order; junction bases with no gene match: 7. The CDR3 loop is CSASLAGAAYEQYF. The CDR3 bases are TGCAGTGCTTCTTTAGCGGGGGCCGCCTACGAGCAGTACTTC.

This clonotype has a count of ten or more. The chain has TRBV27 and TRBJ2-7; 9 bases are a match to TRBD1. Germline CDR1 MNHEY, CDR2 SMNVEV (reference sequence). V was clipped by 4 bases and J by 3 bases; unmatched bases: 10. The CDR3 extends over 16 amino acids. The CDR3 nucleotides are TGTGCCAGCAGTTCCACCCCCGGACAGGGGTACTACGAGCAGTACTTC. Translating it yields CASSSTPGQGYYEQYF.

This clonotype was picked up many times. At one end, the junction sequence differs from germline, possibly due to a read error. The genes are TRBV7-9 and TRBJ2-7; TRBD1 is a possible D gene (6 bases). The CDR3 length is 15 residues. Germline V gives CDR1 SEHNR, CDR2 FQNEAQ (reference sequence). In DNA form, the CDR3 reads TGTGTCAGCAGCTCGACTCGGGACAACTCCTACGAGCAGTACTTC. The encoded protein is CVSSSTRDNSYEQYF.

This clonotype has just a few counts. The chain couples TRBV5-4 to TRBJ1-5, with 11 bases identical to TRBD1. Germline assignment: CDR1 SGHNT and CDR2 YYREEE (reference sequence). The CDR3 runs 16 residues. With 2 bases clipped from V and 6 bases from J, the junction kept 7 bases outside the gene matches. Here the CDR3 reads CASSLGGQGAIQPQHF. The CDR3 bases are TGTGCCAGCAGCTTAGGTGGACAGGGGGCCATTCAGCCCCAGCATTTT. The full variable domain, completed using reference TRBV5-4 and TRBJ1-5, is ETGVTQSPTHLIKTRGQQVTLRCSSQSGHNTVSWYQQALGQGPQFIFQYYREEENGRGNFPPRFSGLQFPNYSSELNVNALELDDSALYLCASSLGGQGAIQPQHFGDGTRLSIL.

This clonotype was detected many times. This sequence joins TRBV7-9 and TRBJ2-7; D is unresolved. The CDR3 is 14 amino acids. Per the germline V gene, CDR1 is SEHNR and CDR2 is FQNEAQ (reference sequence). Trimming pared 1 base from V and 3 bases from J, leaving 10 bases between. This chain's CDR3 is CASSLVGDYYEQYF. The CDR3 DNA sequence: TGTGCCAGCAGCTTAGTGGGTGATTACTACGAGCAGTACTTC.

The V gene is TRBV20-1, the J gene TRBJ2-3; 7 bases are a match to TRBD2. Germline CDR1 reads DFQATT; CDR2 reads SNEGSKA (reference sequence). The V and J ends lost 1 base and 1 base, in that order; junction bases with no gene match: 5. The CDR3 length is 15 residues. The CDR3, as DNA: TGCAGTGCTAGAGTAGGCGGGAGCGGCACAGATACGCAGTATTTT. This encodes CSARVGGSGTDTQYF.

This clonotype was seen only a few times. V and J are TRBV24-1 and TRBJ2-3; D remains unclear. The length of the CDR3 is 13 residues. Deletions cut 4 bases from V and 6 bases from J, with 10 bases between. Germline V lookup: CDR1 KGHDR, CDR2 SFDVKD. The DNA for the CDR3 is TGTGCCACCAGTGACCGAGATCCGGATACGCAGTATTTT. Residues: CATSDRDPDTQYF.

This clonotype occurred many times. This chain joins TRBV7-2 and TRBJ1-5, with no clear D. Germline V gene lookup returns CDR1 SGHTA and CDR2 FQGNSA. The CDR3 sequence is 15 residues long. The ends were cut back, 5 bases at V and 0 bases at J, with 11 bases in the middle. CDR3 region: CASSTTFISNQPQHF. The DNA for the CDR3 is TGTGCCAGCAGCACGACCTTTATTAGCAATCAGCCCCAGCATTTT.

The V call is TRBV29-1, the J call TRBJ1-5; 9 bases align to TRBD1. Germline V gives CDR1 SQVTM, CDR2 ANQGSEA. J gave up 5 bases and V 8 bases, and 4 bases lay outside the gene matches. The CDR3 is 12 amino acids. CDR3 sequence: CSSTGGDQPQHF. The CDR3 nucleotides read TGCAGCTCCACAGGGGGCGATCAGCCCCAGCATTTT.

This clonotype showed up many times. V usage is TRBV20-1 and J usage is TRBJ2-3; 9 bases line up with TRBD2. This CDR3 is built from 15 residues. CDR1 DFQATT and CDR2 SNEGSKA come from the germline V gene (reference sequence). The trim removed 1 base at V and 2 bases at J, leaving 4 bases unmatched. The CDR3 bases are TGCAGTGCTAGAGTAGAGCGGGAGGCCACAGATACGCAGTATTTT. It yields the protein CSARVEREATDTQYF.

This chain connects TRBV29-1 to TRBJ1-2, with 7 nucleotides matching TRBD1. Germline V gene data show CDR1 as SQVTM and CDR2 as ANQGSEA. J gave up 6 bases and V 8 bases, and 9 bases lay outside the gene matches. The CDR3 consists of 12 residues. CDR3 in DNA: TGCAGCTCCACAGGGGATAGTGATGGCTACACCTTC. This sequence encodes CSSTGDSDGYTF.

Many counts were recorded for this clonotype. The V gene is TRBV19, the J gene TRBJ1-1, with D possibly matching TRBD1 (6 bases). This CDR3 is built from 14 residues. CDR1 and CDR2 (germline): LNHDA, SQIVND (reference sequence). V was clipped by 9 bases and J by 1 base, with 15 bases between them. In DNA form, the CDR3 reads TGTGCCAGCATCCCCGGGACACAGAACACTGAAGCTTTCTTT. Translating it yields CASIPGTQNTEAFF.

This clonotype has at least ten counts. The gene calls are TRBV13 and TRBJ1-3; D uncertain. Deletions cut 3 bases from V and 4 bases from J, with 7 bases between. The CDR3 loop spans 13 amino acids. Looked up from germline, CDR1 is PRHDT and CDR2 is FYEKMQ (reference sequence). CDR3 amino acids: CASSFNRGNTIYF. CDR3 in DNA: TGTGCCAGCAGCTTTAATCGGGGAAACACCATATATTTT.

V gene TRBV2 combines with J gene TRBJ2-7, with D unclear. CDR1 SNHLY and CDR2 FYNNEI come from the germline V gene. This CDR3 region has 12 residues. Trimming shortened V by 7 bases and J by 2 bases, and 9 bases separated the two germline ends. CDR3 nucleotide sequence: TGTGCCAGCAAGCAGCTCCCCTACGAGCAGTACTTC. This gives the protein CASKQLPYEQYF.

The rearrangement joins TRBV10-2 to TRBJ2-1, with D perhaps being TRBD1 or TRBD2 (6 bases each). This CDR3 has 11 residues. V dropped 6 bases and J dropped 11 bases, with 11 bases sitting between them. Looked up from germline, CDR1 is WSHSY and CDR2 is SAAADI. The CDR3 DNA is TGCGCCAGCAGGACGGGGGCCCAGCAGTTCTTC. It is translated as CASRTGAQQFF.

On this clonotype itself: The final CDR3 position lacks the conserved phenylalanine or tryptophan, pointing to a likely read error. Because the CDR3's place on the DNA is in doubt, the DNA is left out and the CDR3 is given as listed by TCRdb. The rearrangement uses TRBV20-1 and TRBJ2-2; no DNA check was done on the table's D call, TRBD2. From its first to its last residue, the CDR3 has 8 amino acids. Germline loops: CDR1 DFQATT, CDR2 SNEGSKA (reference sequence). CDR3 region: CRSWGERE.